The rows below give T cell receptor beta chains drawn from one sample of a study of blood T cell repertoires in COVID-19. Using immunoSEQ multiplex PCR, the repertoire was profiled, and TCRdb retains in-frame clones only, with some absent. The table lists roughly 200,000 clones, approximately 85% of them singletons, with 9.5% to 12% in the top ten. Sequencing used peripheral blood. These receptors all come from a human donor with active or convalescent COVID-19. The donor label of this sample is uncertain. The CDR3 runs from the conserved cysteine through the conserved F or W. D genes are given only for firm matches. Only some rows state a clone size, as once, few, many or a class for expanded clones.

d_call | j_call | clone_size | v_call | cdr3_aa | cdr3_nt
NA | TRBJ2-7 | NA | TRBV5-4 | CASTSGGLSYEQYF | TGTGCCAGCACCTCCGGGGGACTCTCCTACGAGCAGTACTTC
TRBD2 | TRBJ2-3 | NA | TRBV28 | CASSQDQGLDDTQYF | TGTGCCAGCAGTCAGGACCAGGGACTAGACGATACGCAGTATTTT
NA | TRBJ2-7 | NA | TRBV27 | CASSLKAGWYEQYF | TGTGCCAGCAGTTTGAAGGCGGGGTGGTACGAGCAGTACTTC
NA | TRBJ1-6 | NA | TRBV27 | CASSLLAGSSSSPLHF | TGTGCCAGCAGTTTATTAGCGGGGTCCTCTAGTTCACCCCTCCACTTT
TRBD1 | TRBJ1-2 | NA | TRBV28 | CASHDPGQVINYGYTF | TGTGCCAGTCATGACCCGGGACAGGTTATTAACTATGGCTACACCTTC
TRBD2 | TRBJ2-3 | NA | TRBV5-6 | CASSSVGGGPTDTQYF | TGTGCCAGCAGCTCTGTGGGGGGAGGGCCTACAGATACGCAGTATTTT
NA | TRBJ1-5 | few | TRBV29-1 | CSVSTEYSNQPQHF | TGCAGCGTTAGTACAGAGTATAGCAATCAGCCCCAGCATTTT
TRBD2 | TRBJ2-7 | NA | TRBV18 | CASSPDSGSRYEQYF | TGTGCCAGCTCACCAGATAGCGGGAGTAGGTACGAGCAGTACTTC
NA | TRBJ1-5 | once | TRBV25-1 | CASSERRRGDSNQPQHF | TGTGCCAGCAGTGAACGCCGGAGGGGAGATAGTAATCAGCCCCAGCATTTT
TRBD1 | TRBJ1-1 | NA | TRBV2 | CASSADRATEAFF | TGTGCCAGCAGTGCCGACAGGGCCACTGAAGCTTTCTTT
NA | TRBJ2-7 | once | TRBV5-4 | CASSTQGGYSYEQYF | TGTGCCAGCAGCACTCAGGGTGGGTACTCCTACGAGCAGTACTTC
TRBD2 | TRBJ2-7 | NA | TRBV27 | CASSSGTSGRSYEQYF | TGTGCCAGCAGCAGTGGGACTAGCGGGAGGTCCTACGAGCAGTACTTC
NA | TRBJ2-1 | NA | TRBV11-2 | CASRLVREYNEQFF | TGTGCCAGCAGGTTGGTACGGGAGTACAATGAGCAGTTCTTC
TRBD1 | TRBJ2-5 | NA | TRBV28 | CASTFTGTATSKTQYF | TGTGCCAGCACGTTTACCGGGACAGCCACTTCGAAGACCCAGTACTTC
NA | TRBJ1-6 | NA | TRBV19 | CASGDTYNSPLHF | TGTGCCAGTGGGGACACCTATAATTCACCCCTCCACTTT
NA | TRBJ1-1 | once | TRBV11-2 | CASSLGENTEAFF | TGTGCCAGCAGCTTAGGAGAGAACACTGAAGCTTTCTTT
NA | TRBJ2-2 | NA | TRBV28 | CASSFRLKGAGELFF | TGTGCCAGCAGTTTTCGGCTAAAGGGGGCCGGGGAGCTGTTTTTT
TRBD2 | TRBJ2-5 | NA | TRBV28 | CASSWTSGTGGTQYF | TGTGCCAGCAGTTGGACTAGCGGGACCGGGGGGACCCAGTACTTC
NA | TRBJ1-2 | NA | TRBV27 | CASGALAEFGYTF | TGTGCCAGCGGAGCCCTGGCAGAGTTCGGCTACACCTTC
NA | TRBJ1-1 | NA | TRBV19 | CASKIRGGTEAFF | TGTGCCAGTAAGATCCGGGGAGGCACTGAAGCTTTCTTT
TRBD1 | TRBJ2-1 | NA | TRBV5-4 | CASSLVGGAIHEQFF | TGTGCCAGCAGCTTGGTAGGGGGCGCAATCCATGAGCAGTTCTTC
NA | TRBJ2-2 | NA | TRBV11-2 | CASSFRGTGELFF | TGTGCCAGCAGCTTTAGGGGCACCGGGGAGCTGTTTTTT
NA | TRBJ2-7 | few | TRBV6-1 | CASSDGGLSEQYF | TGTGCCAGCAGTGACGGGGGGCTCAGCGAGCAGTACTTC
TRBD1 | TRBJ1-1 | NA | TRBV7-3 | CASSFSSGGRAEAFF | TGTGCCAGCAGCTTTTCTTCAGGGGGCAGAGCTGAAGCTTTCTTT
NA | TRBJ2-5 | NA | TRBV27 | CASSYRRGFKETQYF | TGTGCCAGCAGTTATCGACGGGGGTTCAAAGAGACCCAGTACTTC